This T cell receptor (beta chain) was found in a study of CD8+CD57+ T cells in acquired aplastic anemia. As for the study in general: Sorted CD4+ and CD8+ cells gave a mean 3.2 ug DNA, range about 0.17 to 27.4 ug. Healthy donors gave approximately 9.8 million reads on average for CD4+ cells.

Germline V gene sequence: CDR1 LNHDA, CDR2 SQIVND (reference sequence). Trimming removed 8 bases at V and 3 bases at J, with 10 bases between. The CDR3 loop spans 13 amino acids. Profiles of TCR beta VDJ and CDR3 were generated from a genomic DNA template. Each CDR3 protein is one row after TCRdb ran MiXCR on the reads. The sample consists of about 160,000 distinct CDR3 sequences, roughly 48% of them appearing once. The chain combines TRBV19 with TRBJ1-4; D is undetermined. Sample: sorted CD4+, CD8+, or CD8+CD57+ T cells (not recorded which) from PBMCs. This clonotype originated in a human donor in good health. The CDR3 spells CASGRGSNEKLFF. CDR3 DNA: TGTGCCAGTGGTCGAGGGTCTAATGAAAAACTGTTTTTT.